The 25 T cell receptor beta chains below come from one sample, sequenced in a study of T cell responses to AZD1222 COVID-19 vaccine. TCRdb's copy holds only in-frame clones and misses some; the assay was immunoSEQ multiplex PCR. Here the sample spans 80,000 or so clones, 70% to 90% being singletons. The specimen was peripheral blood, collected on day 0 of AZD1222 vaccination. The receptor set was obtained from an adult in good health.

The chain carries TRBV19 and TRBJ1-3; weak D call: TRBD1 (5 bases). The CDR3 has 15 amino acids. Germline V gene lookup returns CDR1 LNHDA and CDR2 SQIVND (reference sequence). The V end was cut by 4 bases, the J end by 3 bases, with 13 bases between. CDR3 coding DNA: TGTGCCAGTAGTACTGGACCGGGGGTTGGAAACACCATATATTTT. It is translated as CASSTGPGVGNTIYF.

This chain links TRBV5-6 with TRBJ2-4, with D possibly TRBD2 on 5 matching bases. The CDR3 is 15 residues long. CDR1 SGHDT and CDR2 YYEEEE come from the germline V gene. The germline V and J ends were trimmed by 0 bases and 9 bases, with 16 bases remaining between them. The CDR3 region has the DNA TGTGCCAGCAGCTTGGGTGTCATGGCGGGTAGCATTCAGTACTTC. This gives the protein CASSLGVMAGSIQYF.

This clone appeared once. The chain employs TRBV5-3 and TRBJ1-2; 10 bases line up with TRBD1. TRBV5-3 is classed as an ORF, of uncertain function. The J segment lost 0 bases and the V segment lost 9 bases, leaving 8 bases of the junction unmatched. The CDR3 totals 15 residues. DNA of the CDR3: TGTGCCATCCGGGACAGGGGCCCTCCTAACTATGGCTACACCTTC. Translation gives CAIRDRGPPNYGYTF.

This clone appeared a single time. The chain employs TRBV5-1 and TRBJ2-2; D not resolved. The V and J ends lost 1 base and 2 bases respectively, with 9 bases between them. The CDR3 spans 15 residues. Germline assignment: CDR1 SGHRS and CDR2 YFSETQ. The CDR3 DNA follows: TGCGCCAGCAGCTTGAAGGCAGTTAACACCGGGGAGCTGTTTTTT. Residues: CASSLKAVNTGELFF.

The chain uses TRBV19 and TRBJ2-2; tentative D call: TRBD1 (5 bases). The CDR3 extends over 13 amino acids. Trimming cost V 5 bases and J 4 bases, with 8 bases left between them. From germline, CDR1 is LNHDA and CDR2 SQIVND (reference sequence). The CDR3: CASSRQTTGELFF. CDR3 bases: TGTGCCAGTAGTCGACAGACCACCGGGGAGCTGTTTTTT. The whole variable domain, filled in from reference TRBV19 and TRBJ2-2, reads DGGITQSPKYLFRKEGQNVTLSCEQNLNHDAMYWYRQDPGQGLRLIYYSQIVNDFQKGDIAEGYSVSREKKESFPLTVTSAQKNPTAFYLCASSRQTTGELFFGEGSRLTVL.

This chain joins TRBV5-5 and TRBJ2-7, with TRBD1 matching 9 bases. Germline CDR1 is SGHKS and CDR2 is YYEKEE (reference sequence). V lost 4 bases, J lost 0 bases, and 5 bases stayed unmatched. The CDR3 extends over 15 amino acids. CDR3 sequence reads: CASSHGQGNSYEQYF. The CDR3 DNA sequence: TGTGCCAGCAGCCACGGACAGGGGAACTCCTACGAGCAGTACTTC.

The chain carries TRBV5-4 and TRBJ2-3, with D hard to call. Germline V gives CDR1 SGHNT, CDR2 YYREEE (reference sequence). The CDR3 sequence is 11 residues long. Trimming removed 2 bases from V and 2 bases from J, with 0 bases in between. CDR3 protein: CASSFTDTQYF. The CDR3 coding sequence is TGTGCCAGCAGCTTCACAGATACGCAGTATTTT.

The V call is TRBV7-8, the J call TRBJ2-3; no clear D. From germline, CDR1 is SGHVS and CDR2 FQNEAQ. This CDR3 has 14 residues. V gave up 1 base and J gave up 2 bases, with 7 bases separating them. The CDR3 loop is CASSLETTTDTQYF. The CDR3 region has the DNA TGTGCCAGCAGCTTAGAGACCACCACAGATACGCAGTATTTT.

V usage is TRBV18 and J usage is TRBJ1-6; TRBD1 is a possible D gene (6 bases). The ends were cut back, 5 bases at V and 1 base at J, with 15 bases in the middle. The germline CDR1 and CDR2 sequences are KGHSH and LQKENI. This CDR3 has 17 residues. For the CDR3, the DNA is TGTGCCAGCTCAACGGTGGGGGGCAGGTCCTATAATTCACCCCTCCACTTT. It yields the protein CASSTVGGRSYNSPLHF.

The chain uses TRBV28 and TRBJ1-5, with D unresolved. Germline assignment: CDR1 MDHEN and CDR2 SYDVKM. Trimming removed 5 bases at V and 2 bases at J, with 16 bases between. This CDR3 has 16 amino acids. The chain's CDR3 is CASSTRYVLRNQPQHF. DNA for the CDR3: TGTGCCAGCAGTACCCGCTATGTACTACGCAATCAGCCCCAGCATTTT.

The gene calls are TRBV5-6 and TRBJ1-4; perhaps TRBD1 as D (5 bases). The CDR3 consists of 16 residues. V lost 4 bases and J lost 0, with 13 bases in between. Germline V gene data show CDR1 as SGHDT and CDR2 as YYEEEE. CDR3 DNA sequence: TGTGCCAGCAGCAAAAGACAGATCGCAACTAATGAAAAACTGTTTTTT. Its protein is CASSKRQIATNEKLFF.

The chain is built from TRBV24-1 and TRBJ1-5, with TRBD1 identical over 9 bases. The trim removed 2 bases at V and 5 bases at J, leaving 6 bases unmatched. This CDR3 contains 16 residues. The germline V gene has CDR1 KGHDR and CDR2 SFDVKD. The chain's CDR3 is CATSDSKQGAYQPQHF. CDR3 DNA sequence: TGTGCCACCAGTGATTCCAAACAGGGGGCGTATCAGCCCCAGCATTTT.

The chain carries TRBV10-1 and TRBJ1-3; no definite D call. The germline V gene has CDR1 WNHNN and CDR2 SYGVQD (reference sequence). CDR3 length: 16 residues. V was shortened by 2 bases and J by 2 bases, with 13 bases between the two germline ends. The CDR3 reads CASSEGRASAGNTIYF. CDR3 nucleotide sequence: TGCGCCAGCAGTGAGGGCCGGGCGTCGGCTGGAAACACCATATATTTT.

This clone is a singleton in its sample. This rearrangement joins TRBV5-6 to TRBJ2-5, with unresolved D. Germline lookup yields CDR1 SGHDT and CDR2 YYEEEE. There are 15 residues in the CDR3. V shed 4 bases and J shed 1 base, with 14 bases lying between them. The CDR3 region is CASSPLRRLQETQYF. CDR3 sequence (DNA): TGTGCCAGCAGCCCCCTCAGGAGACTCCAAGAGACCCAGTACTTC.

The rearrangement uses TRBV9 and TRBJ2-7; perhaps TRBD2 as D (6 bases). Germline CDR1 SGDLS, CDR2 YYNGEE. Trimming took 4 bases from V and 0 from J, leaving 14 bases between them. The CDR3 has 15 amino acids. DNA of the CDR3: TGTGCCAGCAGCACCGGAGGGAGAAGCTCCTACGAGCAGTACTTC. Amino acids: CASSTGGRSSYEQYF.

The genes are TRBV7-9 and TRBJ2-2; the D is unclear. The V and J ends lost 6 bases and 7 bases respectively, with 15 bases between them. The germline gives CDR1 SEHNR, CDR2 FQNEAQ (reference sequence). The CDR3 has 14 residues. Here the CDR3 DNA reads TGTGCCAGCAGAGGGCTAACCCAAATCGGGGAGCTGTTTTTT. Amino acids: CASRGLTQIGELFF.

This rearrangement joins TRBV4-1 to TRBJ2-7; no reliable D call. The CDR3 has 14 amino acids. V was pared by 0 bases and J by 5 bases, with 11 bases between. CDR1 and CDR2 (germline): MGHRA, YSYEKL. The CDR3 sequence is CASSQDVAVDEQYF. Here the CDR3 DNA reads TGCGCCAGCAGCCAAGATGTGGCAGTCGACGAGCAGTACTTC.

The J gene is TRBJ2-2, the V gene TRBV27; D perhaps matches TRBD1 (6 bases). The CDR3 consists of 15 residues. The V gene's germline CDR1 is MNHEY and CDR2 SMNVEV (reference sequence). Between the trimmed V and J ends, which lost 6 bases and 9 bases, there was a span of 20 bases. Here the CDR3 reads CASSRGQLPLRELFF. The CDR3 DNA is TGTGCCAGCAGCCGTGGACAGCTCCCTCTTAGGGAGCTGTTTTTT.

The chain joins TRBV7-3 to TRBJ1-1; a possible D gene is TRBD1 (5 bases). Germline CDR1 and CDR2: SGHTA and FQGTGA. CDR3 size: 16 residues. V lost 5 bases and J lost 0, with 16 bases in between. CDR3 coding DNA: TGTGCCAGCAGCCTTCAGGGACGGGTGGTGAACACTGAAGCTTTCTTT. Amino acid sequence: CASSLQGRVVNTEAFF.

The genes are TRBV6-2 or TRBV6-3 and TRBJ2-1, with D hard to call. Per germline, CDR1 MNHEY and CDR2 SVGEGT. The V end was cut by 5 bases, the J end by 6 bases, with 11 bases between. This CDR3 has 13 amino acids. The CDR3: CASSHQLVNEQFF. CDR3 DNA sequence: TGTGCCAGCAGTCACCAGCTAGTCAATGAGCAGTTCTTC.

The chain is built from TRBV30 and TRBJ1-1; D might be TRBD1 (6 bases). Germline V gives CDR1 GTSNPN, CDR2 SVGIG (reference sequence). Trimming stripped 3 bases from V and 3 bases from J, with 11 bases between. The length of the CDR3 is 13 residues. CDR3 sequence reads: CAWSEGGHTEAFF. DNA of the CDR3: TGTGCCTGGAGCGAGGGGGGGCACACTGAAGCTTTCTTT.

With regard to this clone: This sample also contains other DNA sequences that code for the same CDR3. This chain uses TRBV12-3 or TRBV12-4 with TRBJ2-3; no clear D gene. This CDR3 contains 11 residues. V dropped 3 bases and J dropped 5 bases, with 3 bases sitting between them. DNA for the CDR3: TGTGCCAGCAGTTTGGGAGATACGCAGTATTTT. Its protein is CASSLGDTQYF.

The chain combines TRBV2 with TRBJ1-5, with D possibly matching TRBD1 (6 bases). There are 15 residues in the CDR3. The germline CDR1 and CDR2 sequences are SNHLY and FYNNEI. V dropped 8 bases and J dropped 0 bases, with 14 bases sitting between them. The CDR3 reads CASGQRIYSNQPQHF. Here the CDR3 DNA reads TGTGCCAGCGGACAGAGAATATATAGCAATCAGCCCCAGCATTTT.

The chain employs TRBV4-2 and TRBJ1-4; D perhaps matches TRBD1 (6 bases). The V end lost 0 bases, the J end lost 7 bases, and 15 bases lay between the germline ends. The CDR3 runs 16 residues. The germline V gene encodes CDR1 LGHNA and CDR2 YNFKEQ. For the CDR3, the DNA is TGTGCCAGCAGCCAAGAAGTGATAGGGGGTGGTGAAAAACTGTTTTTT. The encoded protein is CASSQEVIGGGEKLFF.

This clone has just a few counts. The chain couples TRBV28 to TRBJ1-5; D gene ambiguous. This CDR3 has 14 residues. Trimming removed 3 bases at V and 3 bases at J, with 9 bases between. The germline V gene encodes CDR1 MDHEN and CDR2 SYDVKM. The CDR3 loop is CASSFSSYNQPQHF. In nucleotides, the CDR3 is TGTGCCAGCAGTTTTAGCAGTTACAATCAGCCCCAGCATTTT.